The sequence of this T cell receptor (beta chain) was determined in a study of CD8 T cells in Susac syndrome. Germline V gene sequence: CDR1 MDHEN, CDR2 SYDVKM. CDR3 size: 12 residues. Between the trimmed V and J ends, which lost 6 bases and 7 bases, there was a span of 10 bases. Sequencing of TCR beta was performed on blood CD8+ T cells and on blood CD4+ T cells. The control participants were healthy donors, and these controls were matched with respect to both age and sex. Random-hexamer reverse transcription was applied to about 0.45 to 1 ug RNA. Amplification of TCR beta CDR3 spanned 54 Vbeta and 13 Jbeta via immunoSEQ multiplex PCR. TCRdb fed the immunoSEQ multiplex PCR reads into MiXCR, producing one record per CDR3 protein. The sample lists more than 55,000 distinct CDR3 sequences, around 93% occurring once.

This sequence joins TRBV28 and TRBJ2-1; D ambiguous. This receptor was obtained from a human donor in good health. The sequencing sample was made of CD8+ T cells from PBMCs. The chain's CDR3 is CASRSSRNEQFF. CDR3 nucleotides: TGTGCCAGCAGGTCAAGTAGGAATGAGCAGTTCTTC.